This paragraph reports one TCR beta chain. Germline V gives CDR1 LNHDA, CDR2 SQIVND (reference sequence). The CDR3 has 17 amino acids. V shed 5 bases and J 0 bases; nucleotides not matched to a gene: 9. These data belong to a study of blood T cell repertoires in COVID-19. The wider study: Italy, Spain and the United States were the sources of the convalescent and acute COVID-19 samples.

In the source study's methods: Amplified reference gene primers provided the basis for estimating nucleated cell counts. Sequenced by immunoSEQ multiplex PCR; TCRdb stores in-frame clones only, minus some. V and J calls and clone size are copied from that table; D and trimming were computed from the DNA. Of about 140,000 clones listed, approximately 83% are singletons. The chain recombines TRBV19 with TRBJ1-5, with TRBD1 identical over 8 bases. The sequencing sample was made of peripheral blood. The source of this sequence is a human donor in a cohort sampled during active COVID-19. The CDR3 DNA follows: TGTGCCAGTAGTCCACGGACAGGGCGCGTTAGCAATCAGCCCCAGCATTTT. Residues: CASSPRTGRVSNQPQHF.